This T cell receptor beta chain was recovered during a study of T cells in Graves' hyperthyroidism and ophthalmopathy. J was trimmed by 2 bases and V by 2 bases; bases with no gene match: 4. The V gene's germline CDR1 is SGHAT and CDR2 FQNNGV. The CDR3 runs 16 residues. Amplified regions were TCR beta CDR3 sequences from RNA transcripts. The TCR CDR3 first-round RT-PCR relied on the HTBI primer set. Each CDR3 protein gets one entry after TCRdb re-called the multiplex PCR reads with MiXCR. This table holds over 300,000 distinct CDR3 sequences, approximately 15% found once. The rearrangement uses TRBV11-2 and TRBJ2-1, with 9 bases aligning to TRBD2. Material: blood. This receptor was obtained from a woman in her fifties or sixties with Graves' hyperthyroidism. The CDR3 sequence is CASSLIGGRAYNEQFF. DNA for the CDR3: TGTGCCAGCAGCTTAATAGGCGGGAGGGCCTACAATGAGCAGTTCTTC.